Listed below are T cell receptor beta chains from one sample, sequenced in a study of cytomegalovirus exposure and HLA in healthy donors. Data came from immunoSEQ multiplex PCR; TCRdb stores just in-frame clones and leaves some out. The sample shows 200,000 to 250,000 clones, 65% to 90% of them seen only once. The sample comprised PBMCs. Receptors originate from a girl aged 10 to 17 in good health and CMV-seronegative. Both conserved end residues are part of each CDR3. D genes are given only for firm matches. Size is stated for part of the rows, as once, few or many counts, or as a class when the clone is expanded.

>TRBJ1-2|.|TRBV6-1|.
TGTGCCAGCAGTCCAGGAATAGCGGGGGGCTACACCTTC
CASSPGIAGGYTF
>TRBJ2-2|.|TRBV7-2|.
TGTGCCAGCAGCCGCGTCCTTGAGACCGGGGAGCTGTTTTTT
CASSRVLETGELFF
>TRBJ2-7|TRBD1|TRBV19|.
TGTGCCAGTAGTAGTGGACAGGGGGCTTACGGACCCTACGAGCAGTACTTC
CASSSGQGAYGPYEQYF
>TRBJ1-2|.|TRBV6-4|.
TGTGCCAGCCAGGGGTACTATGGCTACACCTTC
CASQGYYGYTF
>TRBJ1-2|.|TRBV6-1|.
TGTGCCAGCAGTGAAGAGGGGATCTACGGCTACACCTTC
CASSEEGIYGYTF
>TRBJ1-3|.|TRBV6-5|.
TGTGCCAGCAGTTACTCGGCAGGGGCGGGAAACACCATATATTTT
CASSYSAGAGNTIYF
>TRBJ1-1|TRBD1|TRBV2|.
TGTGCCAGCAGTGAAGCAAGGGGGACAGGGGTTTTCGGCACTGAAGCTTTCTTT
CASSEARGTGVFGTEAFF
>TRBJ1-5|.|TRBV6-5|few
TGTGCCAGCAGTCCAGACAGGCCTAATCAGCCCCAGCATTTT
CASSPDRPNQPQHF
>TRBJ2-1|.|TRBV28|.
TGTGCCAGCAGCCTCTCTGGCCATTTCCTCTTC
CASSLSGHFLF
>TRBJ2-5|TRBD2|TRBV5-1|.
TGCGCCAGCAGCTCTAGACTAGCGGGGGGGTCAGAGACCCAGTACTTC
CASSSRLAGGSETQYF
>TRBJ2-7|.|TRBV18|once
TGTGCCAGCTCGCAGCAGGGCTACGAGCAGTACTTC
CASSQQGYEQYF
>TRBJ1-1|TRBD1|TRBV19|.
TGTGCCAGTAGTATTAAAGGACAGGGTGGAATGAACACTGAAGCTTTCTTT
CASSIKGQGGMNTEAFF
>TRBJ2-5|TRBD2|TRBV2|few
TGTGCCAGCAGTGAAGGTGAACTAGCGGGAGCGGAAGAGACCCAGTACTTC
CASSEGELAGAEETQYF
>TRBJ2-3|.|TRBV28|.
TGTGCCAGCAGCAACACAGATACGCAGTATTTT
CASSNTDTQYF
>TRBJ1-6|.|TRBV30|.
TGTGCCTGGAATCTACCGGGTCCATATTCACCCCTCCACTTT
CAWNLPGPYSPLHF
>TRBJ2-7|TRBD2|TRBV7-9|.
TGTGCCAGCAGTTTTGGACTAGCGGGGGACGAGCAGTACTTC
CASSFGLAGDEQYF
>TRBJ1-2|.|TRBV7-9|.
TGTGCCAGCCGGCCGACCCAGGGTGGCTACACCTTC
CASRPTQGGYTF
>TRBJ2-6|TRBD1|TRBV6-5|few
TGTGCCAGCAGTACAGGGGGATCTGGGGCCAACGTCCTGACTTTC
CASSTGGSGANVLTF
>TRBJ1-3|.|TRBV2|.
TGTGCCAGCGGTTCTCTAGGGGCAGGGGTTTCTGGAAACACCATATATTTT
CASGSLGAGVSGNTIYF
>TRBJ2-3|.|TRBV7-2|.
TGTGCCAGCAGCTTACAGGCAGGGTCTGTCACAGATACGCAGTATTTT
CASSLQAGSVTDTQYF
>TRBJ1-2|.|TRBV9|.
TGTGCCAGCAGCGCCCTTAACTATGGCTACACCTTC
CASSALNYGYTF
>TRBJ2-3|TRBD1|TRBV28|.
TGTGCCAGCAGTTTACTCGGACAGGGGCTGGGAGATACGCAGTATTTT
CASSLLGQGLGDTQYF
>TRBJ2-5|TRBD1|TRBV29-1|.
TGCAGCGTACCGGGACAGAGGCAAGAGACCCAGTACTTC
CSVPGQRQETQYF
>TRBJ1-3|TRBD1|TRBV5-8|.
TGTGCCAGCAGCTTTGGACAGGCCGGAAACACCATATATTTT
CASSFGQAGNTIYF
>TRBJ1-2|.|TRBV7-2|.
TGTGCCAGCAGCCCACCAGGGTATGGCTACACCTTC
CASSPPGYGYTF
>TRBJ1-2|TRBD1|TRBV5-4|once
TGTGCCAGCAGAGAAGGGACAGAACTCTATGGCTACACCTTC
CASREGTELYGYTF
>TRBJ1-1|.|TRBV6-4|few
TGTGCCAGCAGGGCATGCTCACGCACTGAAGCTTTCTTT
CASRACSRTEAFF
>TRBJ1-1|.|TRBV29-1|.
TGCAGCGACCTGTCGGGGGACGAAGAAGCTTTCTTT
CSDLSGDEEAFF
>TRBJ1-2|TRBD1|TRBV19|.
TGTGCCAGTAGTAAGTTGGGACAGCGAGGTACGATGGGCTACACCTTC
CASSKLGQRGTMGYTF
>TRBJ2-5|TRBD2|TRBV11-2|.
TGTGCCAGCAGCTCCCTGATGCGGGGGATACAAGAGACCCAGTACTTC
CASSSLMRGIQETQYF
>TRBJ1-1|.|TRBV7-9|.
TGTGCCAGCAGCAGTCAGCAGGGGTCTGAAGCTTTCTTT
CASSSQQGSEAFF
>TRBJ2-6|.|TRBV28|.
TGTGCCAGCAGTTTCCTAATTGGTGGGGCCAACGTCCTGACTTTC
CASSFLIGGANVLTF
>TRBJ1-2|.|TRBV19|.
TGTGCCAGTAGTATGACAGCCCTGGTAGATGGCTACACCTTC
CASSMTALVDGYTF
>TRBJ2-5|.|TRBV12-2|.
TGTGCAAGTCGCTTAGTGCGGGGCCGAGAGACCCAGTACTTC
CASRLVRGRETQYF
>TRBJ1-1|.|TRBV11-2|.
TGTGCCAGCAGCATGATTACAGGGTTTGGCACTGAAGCTTTCTTT
CASSMITGFGTEAFF
>TRBJ2-1|.|TRBV6-6|.
TGTGCCAGCAGTTACTTAAATGTTGGGAGTAGGGATGAGCAGTTCTTC
CASSYLNVGSRDEQFF
>TRBJ1-5|TRBD1|TRBV10-3|.
TGTGCCATCAGTGAAGATGGGACAGGGGATTTTAGCAATCAGCCCCAGCATTTT
CAISEDGTGDFSNQPQHF
>TRBJ2-7|.|TRBV15|.
TGTGCCACCAGCAGAGATTTGCGGGAATCCCCCTACGAGCAGTACTTC
CATSRDLRESPYEQYF
>TRBJ2-5|.|TRBV6-6|few
TGTGCCAGCAGTGGCTTAGGGCCAAGAGGCGGGGAGACCCAGTACTTC
CASSGLGPRGGETQYF
>TRBJ2-7|TRBD1|TRBV5-1|.
TGCGCCAGCAGCTTGCGAGGGGGCGCCTACGAGCAGTACTTC
CASSLRGGAYEQYF
>TRBJ2-1|TRBD1|TRBV10-3|.
TGTGCCATCAGTGATGGGACAGGGGGATCCAATGAGCAGTTCTTC
CAISDGTGGSNEQFF
>TRBJ2-1|.|TRBV25-1|.
TGTGCCAGCAGTGAATCCCACTACCTGCCCTACAATGAGCAGTTCTTC
CASSESHYLPYNEQFF
>TRBJ2-2|TRBD1|TRBV28|.
TGTGCCAGCAGGATGCGGAGGACAGGGAACACCGGGGAGCTGTTTTTT
CASRMRRTGNTGELFF
>TRBJ1-2|.|TRBV9|few
TGTGCCAGCAGCGCCCTTGCGACAGGAAACTATGGCTACACCTTC
CASSALATGNYGYTF
>TRBJ1-5|.|TRBV28|.
TGTGCCAGCAGTTTATATCCAGGGCGGAGCAATCAGCCCCAGCATTTT
CASSLYPGRSNQPQHF
>TRBJ1-2|.|TRBV5-4|.
TGTGCCAGCAGACTCGGGGGGCCTTACTATGGCTACACCTTC
CASRLGGPYYGYTF
>TRBJ2-5|.|TRBV5-1|.
TGCGCCAGCAGCTACGAGGGAGAGACCCAGTACTTC
CASSYEGETQYF
>TRBJ1-1|TRBD1|TRBV12-5|.
TGTGCTAGTGGTTCCACAGGGGTCACTGAAGCTTTCTTT
CASGSTGVTEAFF
>TRBJ1-1|.|TRBV5-5|.
TGTGCCAGCAGCTTTACAGGGAACACTGAAGCTTTCTTT
CASSFTGNTEAFF
>TRBJ1-5|TRBD1|TRBV19|.
TGTGCCAGTAGTATCACAAGACAGGGTATCACTCAGCCCCAGCATTTT
CASSITRQGITQPQHF
>TRBJ2-3|.|TRBV5-4|few
TGTGCCAGCAGCTTGGTGGGGAGGGGGGGAGATACGCAGTATTTT
CASSLVGRGGDTQYF
>TRBJ1-3|.|TRBV5-4|.
TGTGCCAGCAGCTTGGACAGGGTCCCTGGAAACACCATATATTTT
CASSLDRVPGNTIYF
>TRBJ2-7|TRBD1|TRBV4-3|.
TGCGCCAGCAGCCTTGCTCATAGTTGGGGGACAGGGTCCTACGAGCAGTACTTC
CASSLAHSWGTGSYEQYF
>TRBJ1-2|TRBD1|TRBV18|.
TGTGCCAGCTCAGGAGGGGACAGGGTACATGGCTACACCTTC
CASSGGDRVHGYTF
>TRBJ1-1|TRBD1|TRBV4-1|few
TGCGCCAGCAGCCATCCCAAGGCACAGGGGTCTGAAGCTTTCTTT
CASSHPKAQGSEAFF